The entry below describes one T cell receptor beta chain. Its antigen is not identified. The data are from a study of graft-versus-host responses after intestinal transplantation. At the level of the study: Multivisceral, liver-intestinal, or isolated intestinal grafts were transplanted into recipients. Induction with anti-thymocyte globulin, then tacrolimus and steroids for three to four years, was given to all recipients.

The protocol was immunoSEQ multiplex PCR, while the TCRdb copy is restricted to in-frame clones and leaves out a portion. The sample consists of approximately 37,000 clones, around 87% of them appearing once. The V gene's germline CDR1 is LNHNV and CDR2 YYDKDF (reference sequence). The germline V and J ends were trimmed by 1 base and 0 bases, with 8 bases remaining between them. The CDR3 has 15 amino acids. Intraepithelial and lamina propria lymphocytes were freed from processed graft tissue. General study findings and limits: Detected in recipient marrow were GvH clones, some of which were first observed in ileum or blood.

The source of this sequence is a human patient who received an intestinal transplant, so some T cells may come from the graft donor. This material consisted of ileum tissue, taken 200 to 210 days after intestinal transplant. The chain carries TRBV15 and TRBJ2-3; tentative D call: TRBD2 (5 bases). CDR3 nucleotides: TGTGCCACCAGCAGAGTTAGCGTTAGCACAGATACGCAGTATTTT. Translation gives CATSRVSVSTDTQYF.